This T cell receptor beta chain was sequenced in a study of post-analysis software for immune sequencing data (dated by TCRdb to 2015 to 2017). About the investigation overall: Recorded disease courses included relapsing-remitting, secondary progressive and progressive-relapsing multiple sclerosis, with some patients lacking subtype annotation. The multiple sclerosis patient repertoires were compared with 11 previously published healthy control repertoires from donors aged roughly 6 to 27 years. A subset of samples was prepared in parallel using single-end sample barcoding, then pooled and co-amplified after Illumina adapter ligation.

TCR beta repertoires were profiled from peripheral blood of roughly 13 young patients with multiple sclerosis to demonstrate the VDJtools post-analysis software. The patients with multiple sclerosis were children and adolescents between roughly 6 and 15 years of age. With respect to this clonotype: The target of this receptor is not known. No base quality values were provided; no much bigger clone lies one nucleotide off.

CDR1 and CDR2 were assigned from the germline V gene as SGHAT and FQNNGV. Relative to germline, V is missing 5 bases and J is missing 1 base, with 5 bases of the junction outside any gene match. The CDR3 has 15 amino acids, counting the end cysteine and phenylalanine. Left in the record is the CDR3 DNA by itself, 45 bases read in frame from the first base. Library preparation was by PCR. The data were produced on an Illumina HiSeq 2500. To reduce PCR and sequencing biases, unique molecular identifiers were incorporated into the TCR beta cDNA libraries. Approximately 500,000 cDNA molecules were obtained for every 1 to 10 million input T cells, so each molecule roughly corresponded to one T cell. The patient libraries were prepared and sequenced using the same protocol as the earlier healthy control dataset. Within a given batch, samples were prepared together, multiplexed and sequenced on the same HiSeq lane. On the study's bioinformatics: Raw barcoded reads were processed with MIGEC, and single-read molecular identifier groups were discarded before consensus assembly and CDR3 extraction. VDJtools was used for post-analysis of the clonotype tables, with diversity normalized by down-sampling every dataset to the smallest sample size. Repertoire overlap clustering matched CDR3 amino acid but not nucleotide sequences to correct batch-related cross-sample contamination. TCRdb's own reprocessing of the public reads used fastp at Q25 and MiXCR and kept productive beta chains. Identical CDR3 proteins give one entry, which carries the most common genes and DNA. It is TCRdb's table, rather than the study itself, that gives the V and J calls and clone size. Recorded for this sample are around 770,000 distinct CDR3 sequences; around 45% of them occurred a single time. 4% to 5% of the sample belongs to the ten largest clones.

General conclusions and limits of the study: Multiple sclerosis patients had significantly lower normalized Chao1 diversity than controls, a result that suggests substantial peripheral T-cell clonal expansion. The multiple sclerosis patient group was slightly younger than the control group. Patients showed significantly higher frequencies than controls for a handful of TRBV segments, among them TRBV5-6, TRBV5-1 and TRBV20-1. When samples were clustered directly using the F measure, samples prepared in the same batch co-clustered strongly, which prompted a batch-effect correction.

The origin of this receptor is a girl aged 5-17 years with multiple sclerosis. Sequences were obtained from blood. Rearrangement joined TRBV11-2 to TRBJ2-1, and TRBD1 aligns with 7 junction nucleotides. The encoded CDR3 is CASSQGVISYNEQFF. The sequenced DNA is TGTGCCAGCAGCCAGGGGGTTATATCCTACAATGAGCAGTTCTTC.